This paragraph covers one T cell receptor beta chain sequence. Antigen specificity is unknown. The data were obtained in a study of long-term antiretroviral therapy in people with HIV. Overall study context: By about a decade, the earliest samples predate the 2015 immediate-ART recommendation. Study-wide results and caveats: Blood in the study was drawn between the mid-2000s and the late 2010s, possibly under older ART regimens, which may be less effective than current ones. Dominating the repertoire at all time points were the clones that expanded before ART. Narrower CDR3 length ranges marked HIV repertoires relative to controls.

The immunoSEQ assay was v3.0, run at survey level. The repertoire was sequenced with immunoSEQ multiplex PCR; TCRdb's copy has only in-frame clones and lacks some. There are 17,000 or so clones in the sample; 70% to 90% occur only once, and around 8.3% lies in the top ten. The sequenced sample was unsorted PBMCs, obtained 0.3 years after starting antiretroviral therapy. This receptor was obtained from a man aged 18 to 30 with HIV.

CDR3 sequence reads: CASKGDRGLREAFF. For the CDR3, the DNA is TGCGCCAGCAAGGGGGACAGGGGGCTTAGAGAAGCTTTCTTT. This chain connects TRBV10-2 to TRBJ1-1; 12 bases agree with TRBD1. Losses at the gene ends were 7 bases for V and 8 bases for J; bases not matched to a gene: 8. The CDR3 totals 14 residues. Germline assignment: CDR1 WSHSY and CDR2 SAAADI.